Listed here is a single T cell receptor (beta chain). Antigen: not known. The data derive from a study of shared clonotypes between healthy human individuals. Background on the study: The donor pool was made up of two women and a few men aged 18 to 49. Notes on the study in general: The study found lower generation probabilities in non-shared clonotypes than in those shared by all four donors.

As defined, naive CD8 cells were CD45RO-negative and positively selected for CCR7, with terminally differentiated effector memory CD45RA+ cells excluded. The study enrolled healthy HIV-negative adults without recent acute infections or vaccinations as donors. Per the study methods: ImmunoSEQ junction-only sequences lacked quality scores, so their filtering differed. Assay: immunoSEQ multiplex PCR; the TCRdb copy retains only in-frame clones and omits some. V, J and clone size are taken as reported in that table, and D and trimming were inferred from the DNA itself. This table has 600,000 or so clones, roughly 96% appearing once. The V gene's germline CDR1 is MNHEY and CDR2 SMNVEV (reference sequence). J gave up 4 bases and V 2 bases, and 4 bases lay outside the gene matches. There are 14 residues in the CDR3.

This chain links TRBV27 with TRBJ2-7, with 8 nucleotides matching TRBD1. The sequence derives from a woman aged 25 to 39 in good health. Sequencing was performed on naive CD8+ T cells sorted from blood. CDR3: CASSLQGAFYEQYF. The DNA of the CDR3 is TGTGCCAGCAGTTTACAGGGGGCCTTTTACGAGCAGTACTTC.